This T cell receptor (beta chain) was captured by sequencing in a study of blood T cells in healthy people across ages. Germline V gene sequence: CDR1 LGHNA, CDR2 YSLEER. The CDR3 spans 17 residues. Trimming took 2 bases from V and 10 from J, leaving 21 bases between them. Alongside a J-beta primer mix, a sample-barcoded 5' primer served in a second PCR lasting about 7 to 11 cycles. Every cDNA molecule carried a tag from a template-switch adaptor bearing 12 random nucleotides. From the 5' RACE reads, TCRdb called clonotypes with MiXCR, one entry per CDR3 protein. Of 850,000 to 1,100,000 distinct CDR3 sequences listed, roughly two fifths are singletons.

The sequenced sample consisted of blood. The genes are TRBV4-3 and TRBJ1-6; D not resolved. This receptor was taken from a man in his late teens or twenties in good health. CDR3 loop: CASSQISIGGFGSPLHF. The CDR3 nucleotides read TGCGCCAGCAGCCAAATCTCTATCGGAGGGTTTGGCTCACCCCTCCACTTT.